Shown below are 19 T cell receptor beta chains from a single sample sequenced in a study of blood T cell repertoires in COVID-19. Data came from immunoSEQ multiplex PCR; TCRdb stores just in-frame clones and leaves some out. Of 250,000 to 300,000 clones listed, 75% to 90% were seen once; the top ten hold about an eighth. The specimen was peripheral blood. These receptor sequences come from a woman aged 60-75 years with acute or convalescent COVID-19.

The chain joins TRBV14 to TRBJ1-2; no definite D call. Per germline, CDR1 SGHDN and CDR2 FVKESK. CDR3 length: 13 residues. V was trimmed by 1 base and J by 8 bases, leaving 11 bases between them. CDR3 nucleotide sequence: TGTGCCAGCAGCCAAGCCGGGATAGGCGGCTACACCTTC. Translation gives CASSQAGIGGYTF.

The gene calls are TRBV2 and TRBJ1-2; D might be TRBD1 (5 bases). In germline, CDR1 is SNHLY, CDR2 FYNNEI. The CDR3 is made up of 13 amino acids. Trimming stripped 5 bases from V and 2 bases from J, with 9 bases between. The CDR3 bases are TGTGCCAGCAGTTTACAGGAAAACTATGGCTACACCTTC. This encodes CASSLQENYGYTF.

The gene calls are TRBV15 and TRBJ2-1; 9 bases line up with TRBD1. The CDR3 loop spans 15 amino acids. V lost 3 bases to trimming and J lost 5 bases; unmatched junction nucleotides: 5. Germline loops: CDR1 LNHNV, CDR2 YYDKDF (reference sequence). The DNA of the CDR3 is TGTGCCACCAGCAGGGACAGGGGTCCCCACAATGAGCAGTTCTTC. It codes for CATSRDRGPHNEQFF.

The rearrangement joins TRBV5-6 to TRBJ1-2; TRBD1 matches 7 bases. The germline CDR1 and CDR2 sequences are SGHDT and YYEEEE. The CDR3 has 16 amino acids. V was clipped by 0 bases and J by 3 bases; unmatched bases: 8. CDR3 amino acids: CASSLVDRDRHYGYTF. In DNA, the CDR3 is TGTGCCAGCAGCTTGGTTGACAGGGATCGACACTATGGCTACACCTTC.

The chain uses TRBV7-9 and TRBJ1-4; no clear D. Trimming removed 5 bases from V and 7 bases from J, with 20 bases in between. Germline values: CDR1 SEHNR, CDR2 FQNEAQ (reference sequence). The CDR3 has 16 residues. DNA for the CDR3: TGTGCCAGCAGCCTAACCACCGGGGTCGGAAGTGAAAAACTGTTTTTT. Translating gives CASSLTTGVGSEKLFF.

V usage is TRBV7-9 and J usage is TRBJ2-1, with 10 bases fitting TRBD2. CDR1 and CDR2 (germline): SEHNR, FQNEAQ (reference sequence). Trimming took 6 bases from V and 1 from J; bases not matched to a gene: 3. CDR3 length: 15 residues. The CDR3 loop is CASSSLAGSYNEQFF. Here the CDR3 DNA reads TGTGCCAGCAGTTCACTAGCGGGATCCTACAATGAGCAGTTCTTC.

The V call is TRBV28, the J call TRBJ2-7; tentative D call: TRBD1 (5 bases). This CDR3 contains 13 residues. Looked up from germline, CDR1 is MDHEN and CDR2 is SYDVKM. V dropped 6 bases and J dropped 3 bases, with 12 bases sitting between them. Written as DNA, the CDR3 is TGTGCCAGCAGCTTCCCAGGGTTCTACGAGCAGTACTTC. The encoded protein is CASSFPGFYEQYF.

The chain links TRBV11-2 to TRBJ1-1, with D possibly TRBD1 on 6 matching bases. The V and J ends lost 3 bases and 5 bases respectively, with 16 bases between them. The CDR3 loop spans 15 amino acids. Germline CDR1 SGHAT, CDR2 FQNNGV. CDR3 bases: TGTGCCAGCAGCTTCCAACCGGTGAGGGGGACTGAAGCTTTCTTT. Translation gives CASSFQPVRGTEAFF.

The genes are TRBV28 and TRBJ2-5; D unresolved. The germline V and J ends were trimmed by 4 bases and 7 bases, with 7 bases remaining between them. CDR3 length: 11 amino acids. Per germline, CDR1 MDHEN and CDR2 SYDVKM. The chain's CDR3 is CASSSVWTQYF. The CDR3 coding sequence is TGTGCCAGCAGTTCCGTCTGGACCCAGTACTTC.

The CDR3 coding sequence is TGTGCCAGCGTTGGGGCGACGAACTATGGCTACACCTTC. This sequence encodes CASVGATNYGYTF. The chain carries TRBV28 and TRBJ1-2, with D possibly being TRBD1 (5 bases). Trimming removed 8 bases from V and 2 bases from J, with 12 bases in between. Germline V gives CDR1 MDHEN, CDR2 SYDVKM. This CDR3 is 13 amino acids long.

The CDR3 DNA sequence: TGTGCCAGCAGTGTTATCCGGAGTGCAACTAATGAAAAACTGTTTTTT. It yields the protein CASSVIRSATNEKLFF. This chain links TRBV28 with TRBJ1-4, with D unresolved. The germline V and J ends were trimmed by 5 bases and 0 bases, with 13 bases remaining between them. CDR3 length: 16 residues. Germline-derived CDR1 and CDR2 are MDHEN and SYDVKM. The full variable domain, with the rest looked up from reference TRBV28 and TRBJ1-4, is DVKVTQSSRYLVKRTGEKVFLECVQDMDHENMFWYRQDPGLGLRLIYFSYDVKMKEKGDIPEGYSVSREKKERFSLILESASTNQTSMYLCASSVIRSATNEKLFFGSGTQLSVL.

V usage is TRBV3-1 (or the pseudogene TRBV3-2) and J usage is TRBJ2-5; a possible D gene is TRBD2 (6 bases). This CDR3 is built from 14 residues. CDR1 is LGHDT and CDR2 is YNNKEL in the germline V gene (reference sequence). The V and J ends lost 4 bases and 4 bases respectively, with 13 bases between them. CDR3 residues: CASSLSSRGETQYF. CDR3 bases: TGTGCCAGCAGCCTTTCCTCGCGGGGAGAGACCCAGTACTTC.

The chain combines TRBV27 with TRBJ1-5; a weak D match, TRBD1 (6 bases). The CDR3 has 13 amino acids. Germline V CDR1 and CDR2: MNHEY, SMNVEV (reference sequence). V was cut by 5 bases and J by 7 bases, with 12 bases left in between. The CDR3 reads CASSRGTGQPQHF. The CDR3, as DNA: TGTGCCAGCAGTAGGGGTACAGGGCAGCCCCAGCATTTT.

CDR3 sequence: CASMDSSDYTF. CDR3 sequence (DNA): TGTGCCAGCATGGACAGCTCGGATTACACCTTC. The chain links TRBV28 to TRBJ1-2; D may be TRBD1 (6 bases). CDR1 and CDR2 from the germline V gene are MDHEN and SYDVKM. The CDR3 covers 11 residues. Trimming stripped 7 bases from V and 11 bases from J, with 14 bases between.

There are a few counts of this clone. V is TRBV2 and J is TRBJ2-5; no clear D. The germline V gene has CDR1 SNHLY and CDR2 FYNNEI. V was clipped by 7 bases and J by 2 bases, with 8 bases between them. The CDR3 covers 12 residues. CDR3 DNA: TGTGCCAGCACTCGCGATCAAGAGACCCAGTACTTC. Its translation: CASTRDQETQYF.

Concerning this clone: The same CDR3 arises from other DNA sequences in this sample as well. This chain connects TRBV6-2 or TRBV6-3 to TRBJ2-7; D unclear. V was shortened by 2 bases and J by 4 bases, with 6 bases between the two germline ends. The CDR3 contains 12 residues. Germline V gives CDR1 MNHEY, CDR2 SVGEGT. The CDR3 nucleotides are TGTGCCAGCAGTTACCCCACTTACGAGCAGTACTTC. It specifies CASSYPTYEQYF.

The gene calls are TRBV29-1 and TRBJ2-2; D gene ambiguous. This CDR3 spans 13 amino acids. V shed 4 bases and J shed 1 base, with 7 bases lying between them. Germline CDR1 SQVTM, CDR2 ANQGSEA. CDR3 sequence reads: CSVGALNTGELFF. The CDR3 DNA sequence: TGCAGCGTTGGCGCCTTGAACACCGGGGAGCTGTTTTTT.

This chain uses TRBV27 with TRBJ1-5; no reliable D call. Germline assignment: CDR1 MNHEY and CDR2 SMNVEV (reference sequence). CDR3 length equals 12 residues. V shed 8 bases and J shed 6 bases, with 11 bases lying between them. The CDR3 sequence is CASAEGGQPQHF. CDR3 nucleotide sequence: TGTGCCAGCGCGGAAGGTGGTCAGCCCCAGCATTTT.

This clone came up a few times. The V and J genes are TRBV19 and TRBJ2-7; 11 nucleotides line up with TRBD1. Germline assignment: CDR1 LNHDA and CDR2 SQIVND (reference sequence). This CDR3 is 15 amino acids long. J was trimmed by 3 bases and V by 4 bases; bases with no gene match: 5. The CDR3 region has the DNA TGTGCCAGTAGTACCCGGACAGGGGGCAACTACGAGCAGTACTTC. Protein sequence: CASSTRTGGNYEQYF.